What follows are 25 T cell receptor beta chains derived from one specimen sequenced in a study of response to subunit inactivated influenza vaccine. TCRdb reanalysed the RT-PCR reads using MiXCR and keeps one entry per CDR3 protein. Of some 190,000 distinct CDR3 sequences in the sample, approximately 15% were seen once. This sample comprised CD8+ T cells sorted from PBMCs, obtained about 5 days after vaccination. Receptor source: a man aged 45 to 65 who received an inactivated influenza vaccine.

The chain links TRBV6-2 or TRBV6-3 to TRBJ2-1; D is possibly TRBD2 (6 bases). The germline CDR1 and CDR2 sequences are MNHEY and SVGEGT. With 0 bases removed from V and 14 bases from J, the gap between germline ends came to 14 bases. The CDR3 spans 13 residues. CDR3 residues: CASSYSTWRGEFF. CDR3 coding DNA: TGTGCCAGCAGTTACTCGACCTGGCGGGGCGAGTTCTTC.

The genes are TRBV7-9 and TRBJ2-1; D is uncertain. CDR3 length: 10 amino acids. Looked up from germline, CDR1 is SEHNR and CDR2 is FQNEAQ (reference sequence). Trimming took off 8 bases at V and 9 bases at J, with 8 bases between the two ends. The CDR3 sequence is CASARSEQFF. Written as DNA, the CDR3 is TGTGCCAGCGCCCGCAGTGAGCAGTTCTTC.

V and J are TRBV15 and TRBJ1-5; D gene unclear. The ends were cut back, 0 bases at V and 4 bases at J, with 13 bases in the middle. Per the germline V gene, CDR1 is LNHNV and CDR2 is YYDKDF (reference sequence). This CDR3 has 16 amino acids. The CDR3 here is CATSRDRRQANQPQHF. DNA for the CDR3: TGTGCCACCAGCAGAGATCGTAGGCAGGCGAATCAGCCCCAGCATTTT.

The genes are TRBV30 and TRBJ2-7; 7 nucleotides line up with TRBD1. CDR1 and CDR2 (germline): GTSNPN, SVGIG (reference sequence). After removal of 2 bases from V and 4 bases from J, the junction contained 11 bases not matched to a gene. CDR3 length: 15 amino acids. This CDR3 is CAWSPQGQSLYEQYF. CDR3 DNA: TGTGCCTGGAGTCCGCAGGGACAGAGCCTTTACGAGCAGTACTTC. Together with reference TRBV30 and TRBJ2-7, the CDR3 gives the full variable domain: SQTIHQWPATLVQPVGSPLSLECTVEGTSNPNLYWYRQAAGRGLQLLFYSVGIGQISSEVPQNLSASRPQDRQFILSSKKLLLSDSGFYLCAWSPQGQSLYEQYFGPGTRLTVT.

This clonotype was detected a few times. The V call is TRBV9, the J call TRBJ2-3; TRBD2 might be the D (7 bases). This CDR3 comprises 15 residues. Deletions cut 6 bases from V and 7 bases from J, with 21 bases between. Per the germline V gene, CDR1 is SGDLS and CDR2 is YYNGEE. The CDR3 coding sequence is TGTGCCAGCACGAAGGGATCGGGGGGCCATTATACGCAGTATTTT. Its protein product is CASTKGSGGHYTQYF.

A few counts support this clonotype. V and J are TRBV7-9 and TRBJ1-6; D uncertain. This CDR3 is built from 13 residues. V was clipped by 5 bases and J by 13 bases, with 15 bases between them. Germline V gene data show CDR1 as SEHNR and CDR2 as FQNEAQ (reference sequence). The CDR3 is CASSKALLEPLHF. The CDR3 DNA is TGTGCCAGCAGCAAGGCCCTACTGGAGCCCCTCCACTTT.

The chain links TRBV6-1 to TRBJ1-2; D is ambiguous. The CDR3 is made up of 11 amino acids. Per germline, CDR1 MNHNS and CDR2 SASEGT. Trimming took 5 bases from V and 7 from J, leaving 8 bases between them. The CDR3 is CASSSTVGYTF. The CDR3 DNA is TGTGCCAGCAGTAGTACGGTTGGCTACACCTTC.

The J gene is TRBJ1-1, the V gene TRBV11-2; D unresolved. CDR1 and CDR2 (germline): SGHAT, FQNNGV. The CDR3 is 12 amino acids. Trimming shortened V by 1 base and J by 8 bases, and 8 bases separated the two germline ends. CDR3 protein: CASSLGIEEAFF. DNA of the CDR3: TGTGCCAGCAGCTTAGGTATAGAAGAAGCTTTCTTT.

This clonotype came up a few times. The chain joins TRBV10-3 to TRBJ2-3, with 7 nucleotides matching TRBD2. The CDR3 covers 17 residues. The germline V gene encodes CDR1 ENHRY and CDR2 SYGVKD. Trimming at V came to 3 bases and at J to 0 bases, leaving 9 bases not matched to a gene. The CDR3 nucleotides read TGTGCCATCAGTGACTTGAAGACTAGCAGAAGCACAGATACGCAGTATTTT. It codes for CAISDLKTSRSTDTQYF.

The V gene is TRBV4-1, the J gene TRBJ2-7; D is unresolved. The germline CDR1 and CDR2 sequences are MGHRA and YSYEKL. The CDR3 runs to 16 residues. V lost 1 base and J lost 4, with 17 bases in between. CDR3 residues: CASSQVLSPRGYEQYF. The CDR3 nucleotides are TGCGCCAGCAGCCAAGTTCTATCCCCGAGAGGTTACGAGCAGTACTTC.

The chain has TRBV20-1 and TRBJ2-1; tentative D call: TRBD2 (6 bases). This CDR3 has 14 residues. CDR1 is DFQATT, CDR2 SNEGSKA, per germline (reference sequence). V lost 5 bases and J lost 0, with 11 bases in between. The CDR3 region has the DNA TGCAGTGCTCGGGACTTCAGCTCCTACAATGAGCAGTTCTTC. Translation gives CSARDFSSYNEQFF.

The chain combines TRBV7-9 with TRBJ2-2; 8 bases match TRBD1. The CDR3 is 16 amino acids. The J segment lost 7 bases and the V segment lost 3 bases, leaving 10 bases of the junction unmatched. Germline CDR1 reads SEHNR; CDR2 reads FQNEAQ (reference sequence). DNA for the CDR3: TGTGCCAGCAGCTTCTACGGCAGGGGGCCCGGCGGGGAGCTGTTTTTT. It translates to CASSFYGRGPGGELFF.

This chain uses TRBV27 with TRBJ2-3; D not certain. V lost 3 bases, J lost 0 bases, and 7 bases lay in between. CDR1 MNHEY and CDR2 SMNVEV come from the germline V gene (reference sequence). The CDR3 loop spans 14 amino acids. The CDR3 nucleotides read TGTGCCAGCAGTTTTATCGGGAGCACAGATACGCAGTATTTT. Amino acids: CASSFIGSTDTQYF.

This clonotype came up a few times. The chain carries TRBV7-9 and TRBJ2-1; D ambiguous. CDR3 length: 15 amino acids. V lost 3 bases and J lost 0, with 9 bases in between. Germline V gives CDR1 SEHNR, CDR2 FQNEAQ (reference sequence). The CDR3 spells CASSLVERSYNEQFF. The CDR3 DNA is TGTGCCAGCAGCTTGGTAGAACGCTCCTACAATGAGCAGTTCTTC.

This chain uses TRBV6-5 with TRBJ2-7; D is unclear. Germline-derived CDR1 and CDR2 are MNHEY and SVGAGI. The CDR3 totals 14 residues. Trimming took 7 bases from V and 7 from J, leaving 20 bases between them. DNA for the CDR3: TGTGCCAGCACTTTCGTAGACTGTGGCCAAGAGCAGTACTTC. Protein sequence: CASTFVDCGQEQYF.

The rearrangement joins TRBV2 to TRBJ2-5; 10 positions match TRBD2. Germline loops: CDR1 SNHLY, CDR2 FYNNEI. The CDR3 totals 16 residues. V trimming: 2 bases; J trimming: 3 bases; junction bases outside the gene matches: 6. CDR3 nucleotide sequence: TGTGCCAGCAGTGAATCCCTAGCGGGGGCAGAAGAGACCCAGTACTTC. It translates to CASSESLAGAEETQYF.

The rearrangement links TRBV4-2 to TRBJ2-1; TRBD2 matches 8 bases. There are 16 residues in the CDR3. V dropped 1 base and J dropped 10; count of bases not matched to a gene: 12. Germline V gene data show CDR1 as LGHNA and CDR2 as YNFKEQ. Written as DNA, the CDR3 is TGTGCCAGCAGCCAAGTTTCTAGCGGGCCTCCCAGAGAGCAGTTCTTC. Protein product: CASSQVSSGPPREQFF.

This clonotype was seen many times. This chain uses TRBV4-1 with TRBJ2-1; D not resolved. There are 12 residues in the CDR3. V was pared by 0 bases and J by 8 bases, with 5 bases between. Germline V gene sequence: CDR1 MGHRA, CDR2 YSYEKL. The CDR3, as DNA: TGCGCCAGCAGCCAAGACAGTTATGAGCAGTTCTTC. Translated: CASSQDSYEQFF.

J is TRBJ2-3 and V is TRBV20-1; 8 nucleotides agree with TRBD2. This CDR3 is 15 amino acids long. The ends lost 0 bases at V and 4 bases at J; junction bases unmatched: 6. From germline, CDR1 is DFQATT and CDR2 SNEGSKA (reference sequence). CDR3 in amino acids: CSARDLTSGPDTQYF. CDR3 nucleotide sequence: TGCAGTGCTAGAGATTTAACTAGCGGTCCAGATACGCAGTATTTT.

As to this clonotype: This may be a read error, as it is one base from a much larger clone. The J gene is TRBJ1-6, the V gene TRBV6-1; no reliable D call. Germline V gives CDR1 MNHNS, CDR2 SASEGT. The CDR3 has 10 amino acids. The CDR3 bases are TGTGCCAGCCTTAATTTACCCCTCCACTTT. Protein product: CASLNLPLHF.

In this sample, this clonotype turned up many times. V is TRBV20-1 and J is TRBJ2-7, with 7 bases identical to TRBD1. The CDR3 has 16 residues. Germline V lookup: CDR1 DFQATT, CDR2 SNEGSKA (reference sequence). Trimming at V came to 3 bases and at J to 2 bases, leaving 13 bases not matched to a gene. CDR3 sequence (DNA): TGCAGTGCTAGGGGTCAGGGATCGACAGGGACCTACGAGCAGTACTTC. It encodes CSARGQGSTGTYEQYF.

This clonotype has ten or more counts. The chain combines TRBV5-1 with TRBJ2-7, with 10 bases that match TRBD1. Germline loops: CDR1 SGHRS, CDR2 YFSETQ. There are 14 residues in the CDR3. V lost 4 bases, J lost 1 base, and 2 bases stayed unmatched. DNA for the CDR3: TGCGCCAGCAGCCAGGGACAGGGGTCCTACGAGCAGTACTTC. Residues: CASSQGQGSYEQYF.

There are a few counts of this clonotype. The rearrangement uses TRBV4-3 and TRBJ2-3; D possibly corresponds to TRBD2 (5 bases). Germline V gene sequence: CDR1 LGHNA, CDR2 YSLEER. The CDR3 length is 15 residues. Deletions cut 0 bases from V and 2 bases from J, with 9 bases between. The CDR3 sequence: CASSQDPGTTDTQYF. Written as DNA, the CDR3 is TGCGCCAGCAGCCAAGACCCGGGAACCACAGATACGCAGTATTTT.

Ten or more counts support this clonotype. V usage is TRBV29-1 and J usage is TRBJ2-1; perhaps TRBD1 as D (6 bases). CDR1 SQVTM and CDR2 ANQGSEA come from the germline V gene. V was cut by 7 bases and J by 4 bases, with 14 bases left in between. The CDR3 contains 13 residues. The CDR3 is CSEGQGPYNEQFF. For the CDR3, the DNA is TGCAGCGAGGGGCAGGGGCCTTACAATGAGCAGTTCTTC.

This clonotype was recorded a few times. This sequence joins TRBV28 and TRBJ2-2; TRBD2 aligns across 8 bases. The trim removed 4 bases at V and 6 bases at J, leaving 10 bases unmatched. Germline assignment: CDR1 MDHEN and CDR2 SYDVKM. The CDR3 runs to 16 residues. The CDR3 DNA follows: TGTGCCAGCAGTTATGTTAGCGGGGCTTCCGCCGGGGAGCTGTTTTTT. It translates to CASSYVSGASAGELFF.